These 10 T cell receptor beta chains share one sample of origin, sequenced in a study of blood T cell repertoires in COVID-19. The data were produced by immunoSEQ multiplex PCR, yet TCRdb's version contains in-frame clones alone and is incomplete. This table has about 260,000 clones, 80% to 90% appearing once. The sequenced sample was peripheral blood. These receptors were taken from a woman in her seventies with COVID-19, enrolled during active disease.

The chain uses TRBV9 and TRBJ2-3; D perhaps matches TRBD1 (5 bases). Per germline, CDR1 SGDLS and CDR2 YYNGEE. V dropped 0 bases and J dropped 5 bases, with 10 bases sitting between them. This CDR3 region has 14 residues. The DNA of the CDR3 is TGTGCCAGCAGCGTAGAGGGAAGGGGAGATACGCAGTATTTT. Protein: CASSVEGRGDTQYF.

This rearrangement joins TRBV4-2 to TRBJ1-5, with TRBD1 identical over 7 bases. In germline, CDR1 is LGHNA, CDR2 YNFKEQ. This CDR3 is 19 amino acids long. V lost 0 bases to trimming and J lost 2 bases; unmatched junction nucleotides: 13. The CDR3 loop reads CASSQDGLQGSLGNQPQHF. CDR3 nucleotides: TGTGCCAGCAGCCAAGATGGGTTACAGGGGAGCTTGGGCAATCAGCCCCAGCATTTT.

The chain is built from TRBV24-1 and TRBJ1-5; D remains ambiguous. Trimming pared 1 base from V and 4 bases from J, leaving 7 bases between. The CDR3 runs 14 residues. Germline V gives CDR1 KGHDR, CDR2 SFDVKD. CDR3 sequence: CATSDFTLNQPQHF. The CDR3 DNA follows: TGTGCCACCAGTGATTTCACCCTAAATCAGCCCCAGCATTTT.

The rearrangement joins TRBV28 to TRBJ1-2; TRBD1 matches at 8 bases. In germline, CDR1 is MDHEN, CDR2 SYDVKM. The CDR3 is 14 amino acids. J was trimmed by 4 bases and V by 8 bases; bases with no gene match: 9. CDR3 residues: CASGLTGAIYGYTF. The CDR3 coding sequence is TGTGCCAGCGGCTTGACAGGGGCCATCTATGGCTACACCTTC.

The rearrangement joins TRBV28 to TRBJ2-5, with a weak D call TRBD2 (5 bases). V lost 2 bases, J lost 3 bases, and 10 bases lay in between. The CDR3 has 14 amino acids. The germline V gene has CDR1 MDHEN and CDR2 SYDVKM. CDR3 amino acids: CASSLGGSKETQYF. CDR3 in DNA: TGTGCCAGCAGTTTAGGAGGTAGCAAAGAGACCCAGTACTTC.

The CDR3 loop reads CAWSVGSQGTDTQYF. Written as DNA, the CDR3 is TGTGCCTGGAGTGTAGGTAGTCAGGGTACAGATACGCAGTATTTT. The rearrangement uses TRBV30 and TRBJ2-3; perhaps TRBD1 as D (5 bases). Germline assignment: CDR1 GTSNPN and CDR2 SVGIG (reference sequence). Deletions cut 0 bases from V and 3 bases from J, with 13 bases between. The CDR3 runs to 15 residues. The full variable domain, in which reference TRBV30 and TRBJ2-3 provide the parts outside the CDR3, is SQTIHQWPATLVQPVGSPLSLECTVEGTSNPNLYWYRQAAGRGLQLLFYSVGIGQISSEVPQNLSASRPQDRQFILSSKKLLLSDSGFYLCAWSVGSQGTDTQYFGPGTRLTVL.

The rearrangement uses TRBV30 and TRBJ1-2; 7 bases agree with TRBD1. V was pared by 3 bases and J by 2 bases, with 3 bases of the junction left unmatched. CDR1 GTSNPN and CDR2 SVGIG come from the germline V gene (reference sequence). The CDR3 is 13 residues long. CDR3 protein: CAWRGQANYGYTF. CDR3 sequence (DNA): TGTGCCTGGAGAGGACAGGCGAACTATGGCTACACCTTC.

CDR3 DNA sequence: TGTGCCATCAGTGACAGGGATATTTCTGGCTACACCTTC. It yields the protein CAISDRDISGYTF. The chain has TRBV10-3 and TRBJ1-2; possible D gene TRBD1, 5 bases. The CDR3 is 13 residues long. V was pared by 3 bases and J by 7 bases, with 12 bases between. The germline V gene has CDR1 ENHRY and CDR2 SYGVKD.

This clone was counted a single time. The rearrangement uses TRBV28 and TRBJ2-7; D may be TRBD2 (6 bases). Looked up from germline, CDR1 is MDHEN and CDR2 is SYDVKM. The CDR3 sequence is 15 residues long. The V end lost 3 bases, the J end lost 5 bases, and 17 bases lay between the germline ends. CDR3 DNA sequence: TGTGCCAGCAGTTTGGCCCGGGCGTCGGGGGACGAGCAGTACTTC. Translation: CASSLARASGDEQYF.

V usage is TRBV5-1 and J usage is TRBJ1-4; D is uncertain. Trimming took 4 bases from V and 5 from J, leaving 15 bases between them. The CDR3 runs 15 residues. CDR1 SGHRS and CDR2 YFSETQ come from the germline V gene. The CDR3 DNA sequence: TGCGCCAGCAGCCCCGTGGGCAGTTCAAATGAAAAACTGTTTTTT. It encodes CASSPVGSSNEKLFF.